These 7 T cell receptor beta chains were sequenced from one sample in a study of human T cells and chemical hapten exposure. As for time point: pre-sensitization, week 0. The treatment denotes: therapeutic diphenylcyclopropenone sensitization with weekly scalp DPC. TCRdb fed the RACE reads into MiXCR, producing one record per CDR3 protein. The profile shows 95,000 to 150,000 distinct CDR3 sequences, approximately 13% of them singletons. This specimen consisted of whole blood, obtained in connection with sensitization to the hapten diphenylcyclopropenone (DPC). The receptors derive from a woman under 30 with alopecia areata. Some clones in this sample may be carry-over from other donors' samples.

The rearrangement joins TRBV6-2 or TRBV6-3 to TRBJ2-6; D gene uncertain. This CDR3 comprises 16 residues. Trimming removed 4 bases from V and 1 base from J, with 11 bases in between. Germline V gene lookup returns CDR1 MNHEY and CDR2 SVGEGT. The chain's CDR3 is CASSSLVLSGANVLTF. The CDR3 DNA follows: TGTGCCAGCAGTTCCCTGGTGTTGTCTGGGGCCAACGTCCTGACTTTC.

The rearrangement links TRBV30 to TRBJ2-1; TRBD2 agrees at 8 bases. CDR1 GTSNPN and CDR2 SVGIG come from the germline V gene (reference sequence). The V and J ends lost 7 bases and 2 bases, in that order; junction bases with no gene match: 4. The CDR3 sequence is 13 residues long. CDR3 amino acids: CAFKRETYNEQFF. CDR3 coding DNA: TGTGCCTTTAAGCGGGAGACCTACAATGAGCAGTTCTTC. The variable domain in full, completed from reference TRBV30 and TRBJ2-1, reads SQTIHQWPATLVQPVGSPLSLECTVEGTSNPNLYWYRQAAGRGLQLLFYSVGIGQISSEVPQNLSASRPQDRQFILSSKKLLLSDSGFYLCAFKRETYNEQFFGPGTRLTVL.

This clonotype appeared many times. The chain has TRBV24-1 and TRBJ2-2, with D perhaps TRBD1 (6 bases). This CDR3 spans 17 amino acids. V lost 3 bases to trimming and J lost 0 bases, with 13 bases between them. CDR1 and CDR2 from the germline V gene are KGHDR and SFDVKD. The CDR3 DNA reads as TGTGCCACCAGTGATCTAGGGACAAATGCGAACACCGGGGAGCTGTTTTTT. It codes for CATSDLGTNANTGELFF.

V and J are TRBV7-2 and TRBJ1-1; the D gene is possibly TRBD1 (5 bases). The CDR3 sequence is 18 residues long. With 2 bases removed from V and 4 bases from J, the gap between germline ends came to 23 bases. CDR1 SGHTA and CDR2 FQGNSA come from the germline V gene. The CDR3 nucleotides read TGTGCCAGCAGCTTAAGGGGTCCAGGTCCCACAGTACGCACTGAAGCTTTCTTT. Its protein is CASSLRGPGPTVRTEAFF.

The table lists this clonotype with many counts. This chain links TRBV7-2 with TRBJ2-6; D remains unclear. The germline V and J ends were trimmed by 5 bases and 4 bases, with 15 bases remaining between them. Germline V gene data show CDR1 as SGHTA and CDR2 as FQGNSA. CDR3 length: 16 amino acids. The CDR3 DNA follows: TGTGCCAGCAGCCCGCCCGAGTACCCCGGGGCCAACGTCCTGACTTTC. It yields the protein CASSPPEYPGANVLTF.

This clonotype was observed a handful of times. The CDR3 is CASSPQGAGNTQYF. The DNA for the CDR3 is TGTGCCAGCAGTCCGCAGGGGGCTGGGAATACGCAGTATTTT. This rearrangement joins TRBV12-3 or TRBV12-4 to TRBJ2-3; 8 bases align to TRBD1. This CDR3 has 14 residues. V lost 5 bases and J lost 7; bases outside the gene matches: 8.

V is TRBV27 and J is TRBJ1-4; a weak D match, TRBD1 (5 bases). Germline V gene lookup returns CDR1 MNHEY and CDR2 SMNVEV (reference sequence). Trimming shortened V by 3 bases and J by 0 bases, and 8 bases separated the two germline ends. The CDR3 is 15 amino acids. DNA for the CDR3: TGTGCCAGCAGTTTCCTCAGGGCAACTAATGAAAAACTGTTTTTT. As protein: CASSFLRATNEKLFF.